Following are 9 T cell receptor beta chains from one sample sequenced in a study of Graves' ophthalmopathy and Graves' hyperthyroidism. Researchers took RNA transcripts and amplified TCR beta CDR3 regions from them. HTBI primers served in a first-round RT-PCR, which a second-round multiplex PCR followed. TCRdb processed the multiplex PCR reads anew with MiXCR; each CDR3 protein has one entry. The sample holds around 1.1 million distinct CDR3 sequences; approximately 35% are singletons and the top ten take 11%. The sample taken for sequencing was peripheral blood or thyroid tissue (not recorded which). These receptors all come from an adult man with Graves' hyperthyroidism.

This clonotype has only a few counts. The rearrangement links TRBV4-3 to TRBJ2-7; perhaps TRBD1 as D (7 bases). V lost 4 bases, J lost 7 bases, and 14 bases lay in between. CDR1 and CDR2 from the germline V gene are LGHNA and YSLEER. The CDR3 contains 13 residues. CDR3 amino acids: CASSREEGAEQYF. CDR3 coding DNA: TGCGCCAGCAGCCGAGAGGAGGGGGCTGAGCAGTACTTC.

The CDR3 protein is CASSAGTGRQPQHF. The CDR3 nucleotides read TGTGCCAGCAGCGCCGGGACAGGGCGACAGCCCCAGCATTTT. This rearrangement joins TRBV7-3 to TRBJ1-5; 9 nucleotides align to TRBD1. The ends lost 5 bases at V and 7 bases at J; junction bases unmatched: 6. The V gene's germline CDR1 is SGHTA and CDR2 FQGTGA. The length of the CDR3 is 14 residues.

This clonotype was seen a few times. V gene TRBV20-1 combines with J gene TRBJ1-5; TRBD1 aligns across 8 bases. The CDR3 contains 15 residues. V lost 3 bases to trimming and J lost 7 bases; unmatched junction nucleotides: 11. The germline V gene has CDR1 DFQATT and CDR2 SNEGSKA (reference sequence). The DNA for the CDR3 is TGCAGTGCTAGCTCGACCTCAGGGGGCGCGCAGCCCCAGCATTTT. Translation: CSASSTSGGAQPQHF.

The V and J genes are TRBV7-2 and TRBJ2-7; 9 nucleotides match TRBD2. The DNA end is a closer match to TRBJ2-1, so the J assignment may be wrong. Germline V lookup: CDR1 SGHTA, CDR2 FQGNSA. The CDR3 has 15 amino acids. The CDR3: CASSLDARGGSEQFF. CDR3 DNA: TGTGCCAGCAGCTTAGACGCGCGGGGGGGCAGTGAGCAGTTCTTC.

This clonotype has a handful of counts. This sequence joins TRBV20-1 and TRBJ2-7, with 7 bases lining up with TRBD2. Germline V gene lookup returns CDR1 DFQATT and CDR2 SNEGSKA (reference sequence). The CDR3 covers 14 residues. V was clipped by 5 bases and J by 0 bases; unmatched bases: 7. CDR3 in amino acids: CSAGGGLSSYEQYF. CDR3 in DNA: TGCAGTGCTGGGGGGGGACTGAGCTCCTACGAGCAGTACTTC.

Turning to this clonotype: It may be a read error: a sequence one base away is much more abundant. The chain links TRBV29-1 to TRBJ1-1; a possible D gene is TRBD1 (5 bases). The germline V and J ends were trimmed by 7 bases and 0 bases, with 21 bases remaining between them. Germline-derived CDR1 and CDR2 are SQVTM and ANQGSEA. The CDR3 length is 16 residues. The CDR3, as DNA: TGCAGCGCCACCTCGTTTAGGGGTTTTCTGAACACTGAAGCTTTCTTT. Translated, it gives CSATSFRGFLNTEAFF.

Details on this clonotype: Sequence at one end of the junction differs from germline and may be a read error. This rearrangement joins TRBV7-9 to TRBJ2-7, with 8 positions matching TRBD1. Germline CDR1 reads SEHNR; CDR2 reads FQNEAQ (reference sequence). CDR3 length: 15 residues. In DNA, the CDR3 is TGCGCCAGCAGCCCAGATGCGGACAGGGAATACGAGCAGTACTTC. Translating gives CASSPDADREYEQYF.

This clonotype was seen repeatedly, ten times or more. This sequence joins TRBV5-1 and TRBJ2-5, with TRBD2 identical over 10 bases. CDR3 length: 15 amino acids. CDR1 and CDR2 from the germline V gene are SGHRS and YFSETQ. After removal of 1 base from V and 2 bases from J, the junction contained 2 bases not matched to a gene. The CDR3 loop is CASSLTSGTQETQYF. The DNA of the CDR3 is TGCGCCAGCAGCTTGACTAGCGGGACGCAAGAGACCCAGTACTTC.

This clonotype was recorded at least ten times. The chain links TRBV20-1 to TRBJ1-6; D gene ambiguous. CDR1 and CDR2 (germline): DFQATT, SNEGSKA (reference sequence). Trimming shortened V by 2 bases and J by 9 bases, and 11 bases separated the two germline ends. This CDR3 has 13 amino acids. CDR3: CSARRSESSPLHF. Here the CDR3 DNA reads TGCAGTGCTAGACGTAGCGAGAGTTCACCCCTCCACTTT.